The source of this TCR beta chain is a study of cytomegalovirus exposure and HLA in healthy donors (dated by TCRdb to the late 2010s). About the investigation overall: According to an earlier analysis of several hundred of the donors, 150 million to 200 million T cells yielded roughly 110 million unique TCR beta sequences and approximately 280 Gb of sequence data. Because of strong linkage in the cohort, a few DR-DQ haplotypes were treated as single units for association and clustering. To study patterns of TCR occurrence, a later analysis re-analyzed previously published TCR beta repertoires from 666 donors and added high-resolution HLA genotyping. An earlier analysis of approximately 580 of the donors used high-throughput TCR beta sequencing to judge whether each TCR beta V gene segment behaved as functional or pseudogenic. The study used immunosequencing to profile the T cell repertoires of some 600 subjects and linked those repertoires to cytomegalovirus serostatus. Every discovery cohort repertoire had been produced on one sequencing platform. Among the roughly 400 genotyped donors, approximately 77% belonged to the genetic ancestry cluster associated with self-reported Caucasian donors. Besides the first cohort of some 670 subjects, a separate validation cohort made up of over 95 different subjects was used. About 280 gigabases of sequencing data and around 90 million unique TCR sequences made up an early release that covered roughly 670 HLA-typed donors. The number of donors typed differed by locus, with 629-630 for A, B, C, DRB1 and DQB1, around 500 for DQA1, approximately 570 for DPA1, and some 450 for DPB1. Class I and class II HLA loci were covered by the typing at four-digit resolution. The later analysis used no new phenotypic data to find candidate immune exposures, relying instead on TCR beta sequences and their occurrence across donors. High-throughput TCR immunosequencing, statistical association of individual TCRs with disease status, and machine learning were combined to predict cytomegalovirus infection status. The study aimed to test whether signatures of past pathogen exposure could be identified by cataloging public T cell receptors. Among roughly 400 genotyped donors of the cohort, an average of around 240,000 unique TCR beta nucleotide sequences were sequenced per donor, roughly 20% of them non-productive. Donor age, sex, ethnicity and CMV serostatus were compiled together with the repertoire data. A later genetic analysis used genome-wide SNP genotypes for about three fifths of the 666 donors, treating that subset as a discovery cohort. What the study reported, not specific to this receptor: Broadly in line with IMGT annotations, most TCR beta V segments showed up in productive rearrangements about 87% or about 30% of the time in an earlier analysis of approximately 600 of the donors. In a later analysis, several top co-occurrence clusters were reported to appear linked to parvovirus B19, influenza, CMV and Epstein-Barr virus. Roughly 17 rarely observed V segments, including chromosome 9 orphons, were excluded from the earlier analysis of several hundred of the donors because counts were too low. Across donors, most TCR sequences were observed very rarely, whereas some public TCRs were present in many individuals. In a later analysis, HLA-associated TCR beta chains showed more clonal expansion and lower generation probabilities than non-associated chains that were equally common. The classifier was reported to diagnose cytomegalovirus status with high specificity and sensitivity in both the original and validation cohorts. The 87-base-pair reads could not distinguish some IMGT-functional V segments, including TRBV6-2 and TRBV6-3, so those segments were excluded. Correlated functional status among segregating V segments might be attributable to linkage disequilibrium, but an unknown experimental factor could not be ruled out. According to a later analysis, most CMV-associated TCR beta chains appeared to be HLA-restricted, and the HLA associations seemed to be driven largely by CMV exposure. The sequencing pipeline was judged likely to have produced a cluster of highly shared sequence variants as a technical artifact. Because some donors lacked HLA typing at each locus, the association tests relied only on the typed subset. An association between a missense DCLRE1C variant and V-gene and J-gene trimming of TCR beta chains was found in a later genetic analysis and replicated in an independent cohort. Strong co-occurrence of HLA alleles, especially DR and DQ, made assigning TCR associations to individual alleles difficult. At a false discovery rate of 0.05, a later analysis linked fewer than 20,000 TCR beta sequences to specific HLA alleles. This cohort had only TCR beta chains sequenced, and the lack of alpha or paired-chain data limited which features could be detected. A further reported finding was that TCR beta sequences accurately predicted the HLA-A and HLA-B alleles for most subjects in the first cohort. According to a later genetic analysis, donors in an Asian-associated ancestry cluster had fewer N-insertions in productive TCRs than the approximately 700-donor mean. A few of the identified cytomegalovirus-associated TCR beta chains were confirmed in vitro to be specific for cytomegalovirus antigens. In the study, about 150 TCR beta chains were listed as associated with cytomegalovirus. Roughly uniform sequencing depth across donors was assumed in presence/absence analyses, although this assumption may not hold. The only immune exposure information available for the cohort was CMV serostatus. The authors suggested that the approach could potentially be extended to other disease states and immunological phenotypes. In a later analysis, the rate of TCR association differed among HLA loci, with DRB1 alleles having the most associated TCRs and HLA-C alleles having the fewest.

V loses 8 bases of germline sequence and J loses 5 bases, and the interval between the two ends is 12 bases. CDR1 and CDR2, per the germline V gene, are MDHEN and SYDVKM. There are 13 amino acids in the CDR3, from cysteine to phenylalanine inclusive. Only the CDR3 part of the read is kept: 39 bases, read in frame from the first base. About this clone itself: Its antigen specificity is not known. No per-base quality is available; no much larger clone lies one base away.

Libraries were constructed by the immunoSEQ multiplex PCR assay. The multiplex PCR relied on a mix of 60 forward primers for TCR Vbeta segments and 13 reverse primers for TCR Jbeta segments. A multiplex PCR assay on genomic DNA amplified the CDR3 region of rearranged TCR beta genes. Amplified TCR beta libraries were sequenced as 87-base-pair reads on the Illumina HiSeq System. As for how the authors treated the data: Across the 640 or so repertoires, a later analysis counted about 81 million unique TCR beta chains, around 10 million of which were shared by at least two donors. Raw reads were error-corrected and collapsed into unique sequences with a nearest-neighbor algorithm that merged closely related sequences to remove PCR and sequencing errors. To assign V, D and J gene segments, CDR3 sequences were aligned to IMGT reference sequences. For a sequence to be retained, a match of at least six nucleotides was required to both a V gene segment and a J gene segment. A rearrangement was called productive if the CDR3 had no stop codons and remained in frame with V and J, and every other rearrangement was called non-productive. Following IMGT convention, CDR3 was defined as the stretch from the second conserved V-encoded cysteine up to the conserved J-encoded phenylalanine. The earlier analysis of about 640 of the donors excluded any sequence lacking an unambiguous match to a single V gene segment. An earlier analysis of about 600 of the donors called V segments functional above 56.7% productive rearrangements and segregating when the between-donor standard deviation exceeded 5%. A statistical classification framework was built to diagnose cytomegalovirus status from the catalog of TCR beta chain sequences. V and J gene assignment, in a later analysis, came from comparing TCR nucleotide sequences with IMGT/GENE-DB human TR gene sequences. A later analysis assigned CDR3 sequences and most-parsimonious VDJ recombination scenarios with the TCRdist pipeline. A later analysis defined each TCR beta chain by its CDR3 amino acid sequence plus V-gene family, and excluded reads lacking a unique V-gene family. A later analysis removed 450 to 600 highly shared, low-generation-probability nucleotide sequences to deal with suspected cross-contamination and a sequencing artifact. In a later analysis, a clonal expansion index was calculated for each public chain from normalized within-repertoire ranks of inferred template counts. Generation probabilities in a later analysis came from a VDJ recombination model fitted to out-of-frame rearrangements, and those results were checked against IGoR. Hypergeometric tests were used in a later analysis to score TCR-TCR, TCR-HLA and TCR-CMV co-occurrence, with a repertoire-size bias correction applied to the TCR pairs. In a later analysis, false discovery rates were estimated by permuting HLA or CMV assignments 20 times. In a later analysis, co-occurring TCRs were grouped using DBSCAN, with TCRdist sequence similarity added in when clustering inside HLA-allele-positive subsets. Co-occurrence clustering excluded repertoires with fewer than 30,000 or more than 120,000 public chains, plus five with anomalous nucleotide sharing. TCRdb retrieved this table from immuneACCESS and kept in-frame rearrangements only. Not all clones are present; in checked studies, unresolved V genes account for under half, and no reason is known for the remainder. D and trimming come from the DNA, and the V and J calls and clone size come from that table. In this sample the table shows approximately 100,000 clones, 75% to 90% of which occur a single time. Clones ranked in the top ten supply 3.5% to 5% of the sample.

In total, over 600 healthy bone marrow donors made up the cohort. At the time of sampling, every cohort member was nominally healthy, though immune exposures that went unrecorded were likely present. The donor tested CMV seronegative and was one of the 352 seronegative cohort members. A peripheral blood sample was collected from each donor, and TCR beta sequencing was performed on peripheral blood mononuclear cells. The Qiagen DNeasy Blood Extraction Kit was used to extract genomic DNA from the blood cell samples. Sequenced material: PBMCs. The receptor was isolated from a man aged 25 to 45 in good health and CMV-seronegative. This receptor chain uses TRBV28 and TRBJ2-2, and possibly TRBD2, on 6 matching bases. At the DNA level, the sequence is TGTGCCAGCGGAGCTAGCGTTACCGGGGAGCTGTTTTTT. Protein translation: CASGASVTGELFF.